These 30 T cell receptor beta chains originate from one sample sequenced in a study of blood T cell repertoires in COVID-19. Produced via immunoSEQ multiplex PCR; TCRdb's table is partial and in-frame only. The sample records approximately 70,000 clones, approximately 90% being singletons. Material: peripheral blood. Receptors were obtained from a man aged 65 to 85 with active or convalescent COVID-19.

CDR3 coding DNA: TGCGCCAGCAGCCAAGATCCAGGGTATGATGGTGAAGCTTTCTTT. Its translation is CASSQDPGYDGEAFF. The chain uses TRBV4-1 and TRBJ1-1, with D perhaps matching TRBD1 (5 bases). The CDR3 has 15 amino acids. Per germline, CDR1 MGHRA and CDR2 YSYEKL. The germline V and J ends were trimmed by 0 bases and 7 bases, with 15 bases remaining between them.

The V gene is TRBV7-2, the J gene TRBJ2-7; D not resolved. Germline V CDR1 and CDR2: SGHTA, FQGNSA. V was shortened by 1 base and J by 6 bases, with 10 bases between the two germline ends. This CDR3 comprises 13 residues. CDR3: CASSLGGGSEQYF. As DNA, the CDR3 is TGTGCCAGCAGCTTAGGCGGCGGAAGCGAGCAGTACTTC.

J is TRBJ2-5 and V is TRBV10-3, with TRBD2 identical over 10 bases. The CDR3 extends over 16 amino acids. After removal of 0 bases from V and 5 bases from J, the junction contained 6 bases not matched to a gene. Germline V lookup: CDR1 ENHRY, CDR2 SYGVKD. The DNA for the CDR3 is TGTGCCATCAGTGAGTCGAAGACTAGCGGGTTGGAGACCCAGTACTTC. Its translation: CAISESKTSGLETQYF.

The genes are TRBV5-1 and TRBJ1-1; 7 nucleotides match TRBD1. V shed 1 base, J shed 1 base, and the junction held 4 bases outside the gene matches. The V gene's germline CDR1 is SGHRS and CDR2 YFSETQ. This CDR3 is built from 15 residues. DNA of the CDR3: TGCGCCAGCAGCTTGACGACAGGGCCGAACACTGAAGCTTTCTTT. Its protein is CASSLTTGPNTEAFF.

This chain joins TRBV30 and TRBJ2-1; 8 bases fit TRBD2. The CDR3 covers 17 residues. V dropped 4 bases and J dropped 4; count of bases not matched to a gene: 15. Looked up from germline, CDR1 is GTSNPN and CDR2 is SVGIG (reference sequence). CDR3 nucleotide sequence: TGTGCCTGGAAATACAGCCTACTAGCGGAGAGGTACAATGAGCAGTTCTTC. Translation: CAWKYSLLAERYNEQFF.

This clone was counted between two and nine times. In nucleotides, the CDR3 is TGTGCCAGCAGCCGACTGGACATGGACAATGAGCAGTTCTTC. It is translated as CASSRLDMDNEQFF. This sequence joins TRBV4-2 and TRBJ2-1; D perhaps matches TRBD1 (5 bases). The CDR3 runs 14 residues. Trimming took off 4 bases at V and 5 bases at J, with 12 bases between the two ends. In germline, CDR1 is LGHNA, CDR2 YNFKEQ.

The chain uses TRBV7-9 and TRBJ2-7, with 10 bases fitting TRBD1. The CDR3 consists of 16 residues. Germline CDR1 and CDR2: SEHNR and FQNEAQ (reference sequence). With 3 bases clipped from V and 0 bases from J, the junction kept 5 bases outside the gene matches. The CDR3 sequence: CASSLDRGDLSYEQYF. In DNA form, the CDR3 reads TGTGCCAGCAGCTTGGACAGGGGGGATCTCTCCTACGAGCAGTACTTC. Together with reference TRBV7-9 and TRBJ2-7, the CDR3 gives the full variable domain: DTGVSQNPRHKITKRGQNVTFRCDPISEHNRLYWYRQTLGQGPEFLTYFQNEAQLEKSRLLSDRFSAERPKGSFSTLEIQRTEQGDSAMYLCASSLDRGDLSYEQYFGPGTRLTVT.

V and J are TRBV6-1 and TRBJ1-6; 10 nucleotides match TRBD1. This CDR3 has 15 amino acids. Germline V CDR1 and CDR2: MNHNS, SASEGT. The ends lost 3 bases at V and 7 bases at J; junction bases unmatched: 3. CDR3 in amino acids: CASSEGQGYNSPLHF. CDR3 nucleotides: TGTGCCAGCAGTGAGGGACAGGGGTACAATTCACCCCTCCACTTT.

This clone occurred a few times. V and J are TRBV28 and TRBJ1-5, with a possible D match to TRBD1 (5 bases). This CDR3 has 14 amino acids. Germline loops: CDR1 MDHEN, CDR2 SYDVKM. V was trimmed by 10 bases and J by 7 bases, leaving 20 bases between them. CDR3 sequence (DNA): TGTGCCACTAGGAAAAACGGGGGACGGCAGCCCCAGCATTTT. This codes for CATRKNGGRQPQHF.

The genes are TRBV3-1 (or the pseudogene TRBV3-2) and TRBJ1-1; D uncertain. CDR1 is LGHDT and CDR2 is YNNKEL in the germline V gene (reference sequence). Trimming left V 4 bases short and J 5 bases short, with 14 bases between. This CDR3 comprises 14 residues. The DNA for the CDR3 is TGTGCCAGCAGCCCTCAGGTCTCGGGGACTGAAGCTTTCTTT. Protein sequence: CASSPQVSGTEAFF.

The gene calls are TRBV19 and TRBJ2-1; 14 bases are shared with TRBD2. Unmatched junction bases numbered 18, after V lost 6 bases and J lost 2 bases. The CDR3 is made up of 21 amino acids. Germline V gene data show CDR1 as LNHDA and CDR2 as SQIVND (reference sequence). The CDR3 DNA reads as TGTGCCAGTAGACGGGGAATGGGACTAGCGGGAGAAATGTTCCCCTACAATGAGCAGTTCTTC. This encodes CASRRGMGLAGEMFPYNEQFF.

The V gene is TRBV28, the J gene TRBJ1-6, with TRBD1 matching over 8 bases. Germline lookup yields CDR1 MDHEN and CDR2 SYDVKM. The J segment lost 7 bases and the V segment lost 6 bases, leaving 5 bases of the junction unmatched. The CDR3 spans 14 residues. Written as DNA, the CDR3 is TGTGCCAGCAGGACAGGGGTTGCGAATTCACCCCTCCACTTT. It yields the protein CASRTGVANSPLHF.

This clone appeared once. The chain carries TRBV10-3 and TRBJ2-3; weak D call: TRBD2 (6 bases). Germline values: CDR1 ENHRY, CDR2 SYGVKD. The CDR3 is 14 residues long. Trimming removed 5 bases at V and 1 base at J, with 10 bases between. This chain's CDR3 is CAISHRERTDTQYF. The CDR3 DNA sequence: TGTGCCATCAGTCATCGGGAGCGCACAGATACGCAGTATTTT.

Many counts were recorded for this clone. V and J are TRBV3-1 (or the pseudogene TRBV3-2) and TRBJ2-7; 8 bases match TRBD2. The length of the CDR3 is 16 residues. Trimming at V came to 0 bases and at J to 0 bases, leaving 4 bases not matched to a gene. Per germline, CDR1 LGHDT and CDR2 YNNKEL (reference sequence). CDR3 in DNA: TGTGCCAGCAGCCAAGATAGGGCGGGAGGCTCCTACGAGCAGTACTTC. Translating gives CASSQDRAGGSYEQYF.

The CDR3 DNA is TGTGCCACTGAGCGGGAGGGCACCTACGAGCAGTACTTC. It specifies CATEREGTYEQYF. V and J are TRBV28 and TRBJ2-7; TRBD2 matches 10 bases. The length of the CDR3 is 13 residues. Germline CDR1 MDHEN, CDR2 SYDVKM. Trimming cost V 10 bases and J 2 bases; bases outside gene matches: 5. The full variable domain, rest sourced from reference TRBV28 and TRBJ2-7, is DVKVTQSSRYLVKRTGEKVFLECVQDMDHENMFWYRQDPGLGLRLIYFSYDVKMKEKGDIPEGYSVSREKKERFSLILESASTNQTSMYLCATEREGTYEQYFGPGTRLTVT.

J is TRBJ1-3 and V is TRBV6-5; D gene unclear. Trimming removed 6 bases from V and 4 bases from J, with 13 bases in between. The CDR3 extends over 14 amino acids. CDR1 is MNHEY, CDR2 SVGAGI, per germline. The CDR3 nucleotides read TGTGCCAGCAGCCGGACCGGAGGAGGAAACACCATATATTTT. It specifies CASSRTGGGNTIYF.

The genes are TRBV19 and TRBJ1-1; 8 positions agree with TRBD1. The germline CDR1 and CDR2 sequences are LNHDA and SQIVND (reference sequence). V trimming: 6 bases; J trimming: 4 bases; junction bases outside the gene matches: 4. CDR3 length: 13 amino acids. CDR3 residues: CASRAGGITEAFF. CDR3 sequence (DNA): TGTGCCAGTAGAGCAGGGGGCATCACTGAAGCTTTCTTT.

The rearrangement links TRBV3-1 (or the pseudogene TRBV3-2) to TRBJ2-3; 9 bases match TRBD2. The germline V gene encodes CDR1 LGHDT and CDR2 YNNKEL (reference sequence). This CDR3 has 16 residues. J was trimmed by 4 bases and V by 2 bases; bases with no gene match: 7. The CDR3 DNA reads as TGTGCCAGCAGCCAATGGGGCGGGAGGGGTGCAGATACGCAGTATTTT. Translation gives CASSQWGGRGADTQYF.

V is TRBV6-5 and J is TRBJ2-3; D might be TRBD2 (5 bases). The CDR3 is 13 residues long. Between the trimmed V and J ends, which lost 7 bases and 6 bases, there was a span of 14 bases. Germline CDR1 and CDR2: MNHEY and SVGAGI. CDR3 amino acids: CASTSGLLDTQYF. CDR3 DNA: TGTGCCAGCACCTCAGGACTGCTGGATACGCAGTATTTT.

The gene calls are TRBV28 and TRBJ2-4; TRBD1 might be the D (6 bases). Trimming took 4 bases from V and 0 from J, leaving 25 bases between them. Germline CDR1 and CDR2: MDHEN and SYDVKM. CDR3 size: 20 residues. The CDR3 spells CASSSVIWDTESLAKNIQYF. The CDR3 DNA sequence: TGTGCCAGCAGTTCAGTAATCTGGGACACAGAGTCCCTAGCCAAAAACATTCAGTACTTC.

The V and J genes are TRBV7-9 and TRBJ2-3; maybe TRBD2 (6 bases). This CDR3 has 15 residues. With 0 bases removed from V and 3 bases from J, the gap between germline ends came to 10 bases. Germline V lookup: CDR1 SEHNR, CDR2 FQNEAQ (reference sequence). The CDR3 nucleotides read TGTGCCAGCAGCTTAGCGGCGGGATTGACAGATACGCAGTATTTT. Residues: CASSLAAGLTDTQYF.

The gene calls are TRBV12-3 or TRBV12-4 and TRBJ2-1; 8 bases fit TRBD1. Losses at the gene ends were 6 bases for V and 5 bases for J; bases not matched to a gene: 3. The CDR3 runs 13 residues. CDR3: CASRRTGNNEQFF. For the CDR3, the DNA is TGTGCCAGCAGGAGGACAGGGAACAATGAGCAGTTCTTC.

The V call is TRBV19, the J call TRBJ1-2; D may be TRBD1 (5 bases). V lost 7 bases to trimming and J lost 1 base, with 16 bases between them. CDR3 length: 15 residues. Looked up from germline, CDR1 is LNHDA and CDR2 is SQIVND (reference sequence). The CDR3 nucleotides are TGTGCCAGTAACCCCCAGGGATCGAGTAACTATGGCTACACCTTC. It codes for CASNPQGSSNYGYTF.

As regards this clone: Sequence at one end of the junction differs from germline and may be a read error. The rearrangement links TRBV6-1 to TRBJ1-6; D unresolved. There are 12 residues in the CDR3. CDR1 and CDR2 from the germline V gene are MNHNS and SASEGT. CDR3 in DNA: TGTGCCAGCAGCCCCTACAATTCACCCCTCCACTTT. Residues: CASSPYNSPLHF.

The chain links TRBV2 to TRBJ1-4; 7 bases are a match to TRBD1. Germline lookup yields CDR1 SNHLY and CDR2 FYNNEI. The length of the CDR3 is 15 residues. With 4 bases clipped from V and 4 bases from J, the junction kept 6 bases outside the gene matches. CDR3 amino acids: CASSGSGTDNEKLFF. The CDR3 DNA reads as TGTGCCAGCAGTGGGTCTGGGACAGATAATGAAAAACTGTTTTTT.

The chain employs TRBV7-9 and TRBJ2-7; 11 bases are a match to TRBD2. This CDR3 is built from 15 residues. CDR1 is SEHNR and CDR2 is FQNEAQ in the germline V gene (reference sequence). Losses at the gene ends were 3 bases for V and 3 bases for J; bases not matched to a gene: 4. Here the CDR3 reads CASSLGGTSGYEQYF. Written as DNA, the CDR3 is TGTGCCAGCAGCTTGGGGGGGACTAGCGGCTACGAGCAGTACTTC.

V is TRBV6-5 and J is TRBJ2-1; weak D call: TRBD1 (5 bases). CDR1 MNHEY and CDR2 SVGAGI come from the germline V gene. This CDR3 has 14 amino acids. Trimming shortened V by 4 bases and J by 1 base, and 8 bases separated the two germline ends. The CDR3 is CASSSQGSYNEQFF. For the CDR3, the DNA is TGTGCCAGCAGTTCCCAGGGTTCCTACAATGAGCAGTTCTTC.

J is TRBJ2-1 and V is TRBV2; TRBD1 is a possible D gene (5 bases). In germline, CDR1 is SNHLY, CDR2 FYNNEI. The length of the CDR3 is 14 residues. The V gene lost 8 bases and the J gene lost 6 bases, with 17 bases spanning the gap. As DNA, the CDR3 is TGTGCCAGCCGCGACAGAAGCTCTACCAATGAGCAGTTCTTC. Translating it yields CASRDRSSTNEQFF. Full variable domain (missing parts from reference TRBV2 and TRBJ2-1): EPEVTQTPSHQVTQMGQEVILRCVPISNHLYFYWYRQILGQKVEFLVSFYNNEISEKSEIFDDQFSVERPDGSNFTLKIRSTKLEDSAMYFCASRDRSSTNEQFFGPGTRLTVL.

The rearrangement joins TRBV4-1 to TRBJ1-1; the D gene is possibly TRBD1 (6 bases). CDR3 length: 16 amino acids. CDR1 is MGHRA and CDR2 is YSYEKL in the germline V gene. V was pared by 1 base and J by 4 bases, with 16 bases between. CDR3 sequence reads: CASSQVNRVSSTEAFF. The CDR3 region has the DNA TGCGCCAGCAGCCAAGTGAACAGGGTATCGAGCACTGAAGCTTTCTTT.

The J gene is TRBJ2-3, the V gene TRBV11-1; 11 bases are shared with TRBD2. CDR1 is SGHAT, CDR2 FQDESV, per germline (reference sequence). V shed 5 bases, J shed 6 bases, and the junction held 10 bases outside the gene matches. The CDR3 length is 16 residues. The CDR3 loop reads CASSPRTSGFGDTQYF. CDR3 DNA: TGTGCCAGCAGCCCCCGGACTAGCGGGTTCGGGGATACGCAGTATTTT.